This T cell receptor beta chain was identified during a study of blood T cell repertoires in COVID-19 (dated by TCRdb to 2019 to 2021). Broadly, across the study: The collaborator samples originated in the United States, Italy and Spain and spanned the acute and convalescent phases of COVID-19. The prospective study material was composed of cDNA or gDNA derived from T cells, B-cell-depleted T cells, or PBMCs. Deeply sampled blood TCRbeta repertoires from subjects exposed to, actively infected with, or recovered from COVID-19 were included in the dataset. The repertoires were released in a freely available public database intended as a resource for research on the immune response to SARS-CoV-2. The samples were drawn from two sources: the first 160 participants of the ongoing ImmuneRACE study, and fewer than 1,500 subjects contributed by 6 global collaborators. Nearly every sample came with metadata listing a de-identified subject ID, COVID-19 status, age in years and sex. HLA class I and class II types, where available, came from metadata supplied by the sample provider rather than from assay-based typing.

The germline V gene provides CDR1 MNHNS and CDR2 SASEGT. Including the terminal cysteine and phenylalanine, the CDR3 comprises 15 residues. Only the CDR3 DNA stays, 45 bases, in frame from base 1. V sheds 1 base and J sheds 2 bases, leaving 11 bases between their ends. TCRbeta CDR3 regions were amplified from genomic DNA by means of the immunoSEQ Assay, a bias-controlled multiplex PCR. In the source study's methods: Nucleated cell counts per sample were estimated from amplification of reference gene primers within the assay. To quantify the absolute abundance of each unique TCRbeta CDR3 rearrangement, sequence reads were collapsed and filtered. Productive Simpson clonality was computed per sample as the square root of Simpson's diversity index over productive rearrangements. The table comes from immuneACCESS by way of TCRdb, which keeps in-frame sequences with V and J called. Part of the clones is missing from these tables; in studies checked, under half for an unresolved V gene and the rest for unknown reasons. The V and J calls and clone size were taken over from that table, and D and trimming were inferred from the DNA. The sample yields about 44,000 clones; approximately 89% were counted once. 1% to 1.5% of the sample rests with the top ten.

Each collaborating institution followed its own protocols to collect whole blood in K2EDTA tubes. For TCRbeta analysis, collaborators shipped samples as frozen whole blood, isolated PBMCs, or DNA extracted from either of those sample types. In regard to this clone: This clone's antigen is unknown. One base away there is no much larger clone; base qualities are not given.

General findings and caveats noted by the study authors: The quantity of clinical and demographic metadata differed by source and by participant and was supplied without curation.

The chain is encoded by TRBV6-1 joined to TRBJ1-2, with the D gene too uncertain to name. This clonotype was obtained from a woman aged 35 to 49 with acute or convalescent COVID-19. Sequencing was done on a sample of peripheral blood. The nucleotides are TGTGCCAGCAGTGAAGTGCCTGAGGGAAACTATGGCTACACCTTC. It translates to CASSEVPEGNYGYTF.